The 27 T cell receptor beta chains listed next were all sequenced from one sample in a study of molecular identifiers for immune sequencing clone quantification. TCRdb used MiXCR to reprocess the PCR reads, holding one entry per CDR3 protein. Altogether nearly 650,000 distinct CDR3 sequences are present, over 25% being singletons, with the ten largest covering 0.7% to 0.95%. Sequenced material: naive CD8+ T cells from blood, with Jurkat cell RNA spiked in. Documented subset: FACS-sorted CD8+CD4-CCR7+CD45RA+ naive T cells. These receptors originate from a human donor in good health. Some libraries in this study had Jurkat cell RNA spiked in.

This clonotype has just a few counts. V and J are TRBV5-6 and TRBJ2-3; tentatively, D is TRBD2 (6 bases). CDR3 length: 14 amino acids. Trimming took off 2 bases at V and 7 bases at J, with 14 bases between the two ends. Per the germline V gene, CDR1 is SGHDT and CDR2 is YYEEEE. Here the CDR3 reads CASSFPSATNTQYF. For the CDR3, the DNA is TGTGCCAGCAGCTTCCCTAGCGCGACAAATACGCAGTATTTT.

This clonotype was recorded many times. This CDR3 reads CASSMSEELFF. The CDR3 region has the DNA TGTGCCAGTAGTATGTCCGAGGAGCTGTTTTTT. V and J are TRBV19 and TRBJ2-2, with D hard to call. Trimming pared 3 bases from V and 10 bases from J, leaving 6 bases between. Germline loops: CDR1 LNHDA, CDR2 SQIVND (reference sequence). The CDR3 consists of 11 residues.

This chain uses TRBV9 with TRBJ2-7, with a weak D call TRBD1 (6 bases). Per germline, CDR1 SGDLS and CDR2 YYNGEE. V was shortened by 7 bases and J by 3 bases, with 20 bases between the two germline ends. This CDR3 has 15 residues. CDR3 in amino acids: CASGPRDTRYYEQYF. CDR3 bases: TGTGCCAGCGGCCCCAGGGACACCCGGTACTACGAGCAGTACTTC.

This clonotype was counted ten times or more. The rearrangement uses TRBV27 and TRBJ1-1, with 9 nucleotides matching TRBD1. The CDR3 has 16 amino acids. Germline V gives CDR1 MNHEY, CDR2 SMNVEV (reference sequence). Unmatched junction bases numbered 7, after V lost 0 bases and J lost 5 bases. The CDR3, as DNA: TGTGCCAGCAGTTTATCGATGGGGACAGGGAGGACTGAAGCTTTCTTT. It yields the protein CASSLSMGTGRTEAFF.

A note on this clonotype: This may be a read error: a much more frequent sequence differs by one nucleotide. V gene TRBV28 combines with J gene TRBJ2-3; D unresolved. CDR1 and CDR2 from the germline V gene are MDHEN and SYDVKM. V was shortened by 5 bases and J by 8 bases, with 14 bases between the two germline ends. This CDR3 has 13 residues. This chain's CDR3 is CASSRLKVGTQYF. The CDR3 DNA follows: TGTGCCAGCAGTCGTCTAAAGGTCGGTACGCAGTATTTT.

The chain uses TRBV27 and TRBJ2-1; D not certain. The CDR3 has 14 amino acids. Germline assignment: CDR1 MNHEY and CDR2 SMNVEV (reference sequence). V gave up 3 bases and J gave up 3 bases, with 9 bases separating them. CDR3 amino acids: CASSLEPLYNEQFF. The CDR3 DNA reads as TGTGCCAGCAGTTTGGAGCCCCTCTACAATGAGCAGTTCTTC.

In its sample, this clonotype was seen a few times. The V call is TRBV12-3 or TRBV12-4, the J call TRBJ1-5, with unresolved D. There are 12 residues in the CDR3. V was cut by 6 bases and J by 7 bases, with 10 bases left in between. CDR3 in amino acids: CASSWVDQPQHF. The CDR3, as DNA: TGTGCCAGCAGCTGGGTGGACCAGCCCCAGCATTTT.

With respect to this clonotype: This sequence may be a read error, since a much larger clone differs from it by one base. This chain links TRBV19 with TRBJ2-7; a weak D match, TRBD1 (5 bases). The CDR3 sequence is 13 residues long. Trimming shortened V by 3 bases and J by 5 bases, and 11 bases separated the two germline ends. The germline gives CDR1 LNHDA, CDR2 SQIVND (reference sequence). CDR3: CASSMTVSHEQYF. The CDR3, as DNA: TGTGCCAGTAGTATGACAGTATCCCACGAGCAGTACTTC.

Comment on this clonotype: The germline gene is not matched at one end of the junction; a read error may be the cause. The J gene is TRBJ1-5, the V gene TRBV6-1; 8 bases map to TRBD1. The CDR3 consists of 15 residues. CDR1 and CDR2 (germline): MNHNS, SASEGT. The CDR3 nucleotides are TGTGCCAGCAGGCCGACAGGGGATAGCAATCAGCCCCAGCAGTTT. This translates into CASRPTGDSNQPQQF.

Of note for this clonotype: Just one base apart from a much larger clone, this may be a read error. The rearrangement joins TRBV9 to TRBJ2-1; tentatively, D is TRBD1 (5 bases). CDR1 and CDR2 (germline): SGDLS, YYNGEE. The CDR3 is 15 amino acids. The V end lost 0 bases, the J end lost 10 bases, and 17 bases lay between the germline ends. The CDR3 sequence is CASSVGGSNIYEQFF. The CDR3 DNA reads as TGTGCCAGCAGCGTAGGGGGCAGTAATATCTACGAGCAGTTCTTC.

The rearrangement uses TRBV12-3 or TRBV12-4 and TRBJ2-7; TRBD1 aligns across 9 bases. Trimming removed 6 bases from V and 2 bases from J; junction bases left unmatched: 2. CDR3 length: 13 residues. The CDR3 bases are TGTGCCAGCAGCACAGGGGGCCCCTACGAGCAGTACTTC. It is translated as CASSTGGPYEQYF.

The gene calls are TRBV7-2 and TRBJ2-7, with 8 positions matching TRBD1. Germline loops: CDR1 SGHTA, CDR2 FQGNSA. After removal of 4 bases from V and 1 base from J, the junction contained 12 bases not matched to a gene. This CDR3 is built from 17 residues. The CDR3 region is CASSSIYRDRHSYEQYF. The CDR3, as DNA: TGTGCCAGCAGCTCTATTTACCGGGACAGGCATTCCTACGAGCAGTACTTC.

The chain recombines TRBV27 with TRBJ1-2; D not certain. There are 15 residues in the CDR3. Trimming cost V 10 bases and J 4 bases, with 22 bases left between them. Germline assignment: CDR1 MNHEY and CDR2 SMNVEV (reference sequence). The CDR3 DNA reads TGTGCCACCAAATCCTCCGGGCAGGCCCTCTATGGCTACACCTTC. It codes for CATKSSGQALYGYTF.

This clonotype was seen at least ten times. This chain uses TRBV7-2 with TRBJ2-7, with 7 bases identical to TRBD1. CDR3 length: 15 residues. J lost 2 bases, V lost 4 bases, and 8 bases had no gene match. Germline CDR1 reads SGHTA; CDR2 reads FQGNSA. The CDR3 loop reads CASSWAETGTYEQYF. The CDR3 DNA follows: TGTGCCAGCAGCTGGGCCGAGACAGGGACCTACGAGCAGTACTTC.

This clonotype was recorded a few times. This rearrangement joins TRBV5-4 to TRBJ2-1; TRBD1 aligns across 11 bases. Germline CDR1 and CDR2: SGHNT and YYREEE (reference sequence). V lost 3 bases, J lost 7 bases, and 6 bases stayed unmatched. CDR3 length equals 15 residues. The CDR3 coding sequence is TGTGCCAGCAGCTCGTGGGACAGGGGGATAAATGAGCAGTTCTTC. Protein sequence: CASSSWDRGINEQFF.

This clonotype has a count of ten or more. The chain carries TRBV30 and TRBJ1-1, with D possibly being TRBD1 (5 bases). This CDR3 has 16 amino acids. Trimming left V 2 bases short and J 3 bases short, with 19 bases between. Per germline, CDR1 GTSNPN and CDR2 SVGIG (reference sequence). The DNA of the CDR3 is TGTGCCTGGAGTTCCCTCTCGGGACCGGGCTACACTGAAGCTTTCTTT. It encodes CAWSSLSGPGYTEAFF.

Concerning this clonotype itself: Its ends do not fully match the called genes, so a read error is possible. The V and J genes are TRBV11-2 and TRBJ2-1; no clear D. CDR1 and CDR2 from the germline V gene are SGHAT and FQNNGV. The CDR3 has 15 amino acids. CDR3 DNA sequence: TGTGCCCGCAGCTTGGCCGCGAGCTCCTACAATGAGCAGTTCTTC. Translating it yields CARSLAASSYNEQFF.

For the CDR3, the DNA is TGCAGTGCTAGTGGGGGACAGGGGATGCAAGAGACCCAGTACTTC. Protein product: CSASGGQGMQETQYF. The chain employs TRBV20-1 and TRBJ2-5; 10 bases fit TRBD1. CDR3 length: 15 residues. With V trimmed by 3 bases and J by 2 bases, 6 bases remained unmatched. Germline V gene sequence: CDR1 DFQATT, CDR2 SNEGSKA (reference sequence).

In this sample, this clonotype turned up many times. The V call is TRBV2, the J call TRBJ1-5; no reliable D call. CDR3 length: 13 amino acids. Germline V gives CDR1 SNHLY, CDR2 FYNNEI. Between the trimmed V and J ends, which lost 4 bases and 3 bases, there was a span of 7 bases. The CDR3 is CASSVVDNQPQHF. The CDR3, as DNA: TGTGCCAGCAGTGTTGTTGACAATCAGCCCCAGCATTTT. The entire variable domain, with the rest obtained from reference TRBV2 and TRBJ1-5, is as follows: EPEVTQTPSHQVTQMGQEVILRCVPISNHLYFYWYRQILGQKVEFLVSFYNNEISEKSEIFDDQFSVERPDGSNFTLKIRSTKLEDSAMYFCASSVVDNQPQHFGDGTRLSIL.

This chain joins TRBV5-4 and TRBJ2-1; tentative D call: TRBD1 (5 bases). Trimming pared 4 bases from V and 4 bases from J, leaving 9 bases between. Germline loops: CDR1 SGHNT, CDR2 YYREEE (reference sequence). The CDR3 consists of 13 residues. CDR3 sequence reads: CASSTDRYNEQFF. CDR3 sequence (DNA): TGTGCCAGCAGCACCGACAGATACAATGAGCAGTTCTTC.

The V call is TRBV5-6, the J call TRBJ2-5; D perhaps matches TRBD1 (5 bases). CDR1 is SGHDT and CDR2 is YYEEEE in the germline V gene. The CDR3 consists of 14 residues. Trimming pared 0 bases from V and 5 bases from J, leaving 11 bases between. The CDR3 DNA reads TGTGCCAGCAGCTTGGATGCAGGGCAGGAGACCCAGTACTTC. It yields the protein CASSLDAGQETQYF.

This clonotype came up a few times. The V call is TRBV12-3 or TRBV12-4, the J call TRBJ2-7; either TRBD1 or TRBD2 may fit D (5 bases each). V was pared by 8 bases and J by 3 bases, with 8 bases between. This CDR3 has 11 residues. The CDR3 bases are TGTGCCAGCGGGGACCTCTACGAGCAGTACTTC. Amino acids: CASGDLYEQYF.

This clonotype was counted between two and nine times. The chain joins TRBV13 to TRBJ2-5; possibly TRBD1 for D (6 bases). CDR1 and CDR2 (germline): PRHDT, FYEKMQ (reference sequence). CDR3 length: 14 amino acids. Between the trimmed V and J ends, which lost 2 bases and 2 bases, there was a span of 9 bases. As DNA, the CDR3 is TGTGCCAGCAGCTTAACGGACAGACAAGAGACCCAGTACTTC. Translation: CASSLTDRQETQYF.

A word on this clonotype: A much larger clone sits a single nucleotide away, making a read error possible. The chain has TRBV29-1 and TRBJ1-2; D might be TRBD1 (5 bases). CDR1 is SQVTM, CDR2 ANQGSEA, per germline. This CDR3 has 13 residues. The CDR3 nucleotides are TGCAGCGTTGCAGGGTTGACTAACTATAGCTACACCTTC. Translated, it gives CSVAGLTNYSYTF.

This rearrangement joins TRBV6-1 to TRBJ2-7; the D gene is possibly TRBD2 (5 bases). This CDR3 region has 15 residues. Germline V CDR1 and CDR2: MNHNS, SASEGT. Trimming left V 7 bases short and J 2 bases short, with 18 bases between. CDR3 sequence (DNA): TGTGCCAGCACCACAAAGAGGACTCCGGCCTACGAGCAGTACTTC. Its protein is CASTTKRTPAYEQYF.

This chain uses TRBV7-9 with TRBJ2-7; 9 bases fit TRBD1. The V and J ends lost 2 bases and 0 bases, in that order; junction bases with no gene match: 5. This CDR3 contains 16 residues. The germline V gene encodes CDR1 SEHNR and CDR2 FQNEAQ (reference sequence). CDR3 bases: TGTGCCAGCAGCTTAACCGGACAGGGGAGCTCCTACGAGCAGTACTTC. Protein sequence: CASSLTGQGSSYEQYF.

Of note for this clonotype: A read error may explain this, as a much larger clone is one base away. V and J are TRBV5-1 and TRBJ1-1; no firm D call. Germline V gene data show CDR1 as SGHRS and CDR2 as YFSETQ. This CDR3 contains 14 residues. The CDR3 is CASSLGSSNTGAFF. The CDR3 DNA follows: TGCGCCAGCAGCTTGGGGTCCAGTAACACTGGAGCTTTCTTT.